This record covers a single TCR beta chain. Antigen: not known. Germline V gene lookup returns CDR1 MNHNS and CDR2 SASEGT. The CDR3 is 15 residues long. V was pared by 7 bases and J by 3 bases, with 16 bases between. The assay was immunoSEQ multiplex PCR, and TCRdb's table has in-frame clones only and misses some. The repertoire consists of about 120,000 clones, with under 70% occurring once and the leading ten covering around 23%. This specimen comes from a study of shared clonotypes between healthy human individuals. On the study more broadly: For every donor, three CD4 naive, three CD4 memory, two CD8 naive and one CD8 memory plates were used.

The study's findings and limits: Expectations were that clonotype sharing among donors would be affected by sequencing depth. The four-donor shared clonotypes exceeded non-shared clonotypes in generation probability, with non-shared ones scoring lower. The represented genetic and exposure-history diversity was limited by the small number of donors.

This clonotype originated in a woman under 40 in good health. Sequencing used memory CD8+ T cells sorted from blood. Subset denoted: CD45RO+ cells pooled with CCR7-negative TemRA cells. The J gene is TRBJ1-5, the V gene TRBV6-1; possible D gene TRBD1, 6 bases. Written as DNA, the CDR3 is TGTGCCAGCAAGGGTAACAGGGCCTTCAATCAGCCCCAGCATTTT. It encodes CASKGNRAFNQPQHF.